The sample holds many counts of the clone carrying this T cell receptor beta chain. The antigen remains unidentified. Through a sample-barcoded 5' primer and a J-beta primer mix, a second PCR was run for about 7 to 12 cycles. Each cDNA molecule carried a tag from a template-switch adaptor that contained 12 random nucleotides. In TCRdb, the 5' RACE reads were re-called with MiXCR into one record per CDR3 protein. In the table there are about 1.7 million distinct CDR3 sequences, 25% to 30% of which are singletons. This sample stems from a study of blood T cells in healthy people across ages. Whole-study findings and limits: Strongly correlated with naive T cell percentage was TCR beta diversity. Long-lived donors exceeded aged donors in naive CD4+ cells and diversity.

With V trimmed by 3 bases and J by 3 bases, 8 bases remained unmatched. The CDR3 spans 15 residues. The germline V gene has CDR1 DFQATT and CDR2 SNEGSKA (reference sequence). A minimum of 7 million PBMCs was isolated per sample. This clonotype originated in a woman in her 30s in good health. Sample: blood. The J gene is TRBJ2-4, the V gene TRBV20-1; TRBD2 matches at 7 bases. The CDR3 reads CSASGGVASKNIQYF. CDR3 DNA: TGCAGTGCTAGTGGGGGGGTGGCGAGCAAAAACATTCAGTACTTC.